This entry lists 27 T cell receptor beta chains sequenced from one sample in a study of T cells in Graves' hyperthyroidism and ophthalmopathy. What was amplified from RNA transcripts were TCR beta CDR3 regions. TCR CDR3 regions were first amplified by RT-PCR with HTBI primers. TCRdb analysed the multiplex PCR reads with MiXCR anew, one entry per CDR3 protein. Of approximately 500,000 distinct CDR3 sequences listed, under 60% are singletons. Sequenced: peripheral blood or thyroid tissue (not recorded which). These receptors originate from a woman aged 18-30 years with Graves' hyperthyroidism.

This clonotype was seen only a few times. The V call is TRBV15, the J call TRBJ2-1; TRBD2 aligns across 15 bases. The germline V gene has CDR1 LNHNV and CDR2 YYDKDF (reference sequence). V lost 5 bases, J lost 8 bases, and 7 bases stayed unmatched. The CDR3 has 16 amino acids. Here the CDR3 DNA reads TGTGCCACCAGCGGGGGACTAGCGGGAGGAGTCGATGAGCAGTTCTTC. Its protein product is CATSGGLAGGVDEQFF.

This clonotype was observed a few times. This chain connects TRBV7-8 to TRBJ2-7; no firm D call. Gene TRBJ2-1 matches the end of the DNA better, so the J call may be wrong. The CDR3 is 16 amino acids. Germline CDR1 reads SGHVS; CDR2 reads FQNEAQ. CDR3 coding DNA: TGTGCCAGCACCACAGCGTTTAGGCAGCACTACAATGAGCAGTTCTTC. Translating gives CASTTAFRQHYNEQFF.

The chain couples TRBV10-3 to TRBJ2-5, with D possibly being TRBD2 (5 bases). This CDR3 has 14 residues. V was clipped by 5 bases and J by 3 bases, with 13 bases between them. Germline CDR1 and CDR2: ENHRY and SYGVKD. CDR3 region: CAISRGWKEETQYF. The CDR3 nucleotides are TGTGCCATCAGTCGCGGGTGGAAGGAAGAGACCCAGTACTTC.

This clonotype was picked up one time. A clone one base away is much larger, so this may be a read error. This CDR3 fails to terminate in the conserved phenylalanine or tryptophan, so it likely reflects a read error. The gene calls are TRBV7-8 and TRBJ1-1; 12 bases are shared with TRBD1. Germline lookup yields CDR1 SGHVS and CDR2 FQNEAQ. This CDR3 has 15 amino acids. J gave up 2 bases and V 3 bases, and 1 base lay outside the gene matches. The CDR3: CASSLGQGANTEAFL. The CDR3 nucleotides read TGTGCCAGCAGCTTGGGACAGGGGGCAAACACTGAAGCTTTCCTT.

This chain uses TRBV10-3 with TRBJ2-6, with D perhaps TRBD1 (5 bases). Deletions cut 6 bases from V and 2 bases from J, with 5 bases between. CDR1 and CDR2 from the germline V gene are ENHRY and SYGVKD. The CDR3 contains 13 residues. CDR3 in amino acids: CAIRGAGANVLTF. CDR3 in DNA: TGTGCCATCAGAGGGGCTGGGGCCAACGTCCTGACTTTC.

Ten or more counts support this clonotype. The chain joins TRBV7-9 to TRBJ2-7; D may be TRBD2 (6 bases). The germline V gene has CDR1 SEHNR and CDR2 FQNEAQ (reference sequence). This CDR3 has 15 residues. Trimming pared 4 bases from V and 7 bases from J, leaving 20 bases between. CDR3 in DNA: TGTGCCAGCAGCTCCCTAATATCCGCGGGACGGGAGCAGTACTTC. It encodes CASSSLISAGREQYF.

This clonotype was counted at least ten times. This rearrangement joins TRBV20-1 to TRBJ2-7; maybe TRBD2 (7 bases). The CDR3 runs to 14 residues. Germline V gene lookup returns CDR1 DFQATT and CDR2 SNEGSKA (reference sequence). V was cut by 6 bases and J by 2 bases, with 17 bases left in between. DNA for the CDR3: TGCAGTGCCAAGCGGGCGGGGGCTGCCTACGAGCAGTACTTC. Translating gives CSAKRAGAAYEQYF.

The chain has TRBV11-3 and TRBJ2-7; perhaps TRBD2 as D (5 bases). Trimming pared 2 bases from V and 5 bases from J, leaving 13 bases between. The V gene's germline CDR1 is SGHNT and CDR2 YENEEA. This CDR3 is 14 amino acids long. The CDR3: CASSLSGGLNEQYF. DNA for the CDR3: TGTGCCAGCAGCTTATCAGGCGGGCTCAACGAGCAGTACTTC.

As regards this clonotype: One junction end does not reproduce the germline sequence, and a read error may be involved. The J gene is TRBJ2-5, the V gene TRBV29-1; D gene ambiguous. This CDR3 comprises 12 residues. CDR1 SQVTM and CDR2 ANQGSEA come from the germline V gene. In nucleotides, the CDR3 is TGCAGCGTTGAAGAAAGACAAGAGATCCAGTACTTC. Translated: CSVEERQEIQYF. The full variable domain, with the rest looked up from reference TRBV29-1 and TRBJ2-5, is SAVISQKPSRDICQRGTSLTIQCQVDSQVTMMFWYRQQPGQSLTLIATANQGSEATYESGFVIDKFPISRPNLTFSTLTVSNMSPEDSSIYLCSVEERQEIQYFGPGTRLLVL.

This clonotype was seen at least ten times. The CDR3 protein is CSVEKEQETQYF. The CDR3 DNA reads TGCAGCGTTGAAAAGGAACAAGAGACCCAGTACTTC. The J gene is TRBJ2-5, the V gene TRBV29-1; unclear D gene. This CDR3 is 12 amino acids long. CDR1 and CDR2 from the germline V gene are SQVTM and ANQGSEA. The V end was cut by 2 bases, the J end by 2 bases, with 6 bases between.

This clonotype was detected ten times or more. This chain uses TRBV11-3 with TRBJ2-7, with 9 nucleotides matching TRBD2. Germline V lookup: CDR1 SGHNT, CDR2 YENEEA. V shed 1 base and J 6 bases; nucleotides not matched to a gene: 10. The length of the CDR3 is 16 residues. CDR3 sequence reads: CASSLAPLAGGGEQYF. In nucleotides, the CDR3 is TGTGCCAGCAGCTTAGCCCCTCTGGCGGGAGGGGGCGAGCAGTACTTC.

About this clonotype: This may be a read error: a much more frequent sequence differs by one nucleotide. This rearrangement joins TRBV2 to TRBJ2-7; 8 nucleotides match TRBD2. CDR1 and CDR2 (germline): SNHLY, FYNNEI. The CDR3 is 13 residues long. In DNA, the CDR3 is TGTGCCAGCATCAGCGGGAGTTTCGACGAGCAGTGCTTC. Translation gives CASISGSFDEQCF.

The genes are TRBV2 and TRBJ2-3; 7 nucleotides match TRBD2. The CDR3 consists of 14 residues. The V segment lost 7 bases and the J segment 8 bases; nucleotides outside the gene matches: 12. The germline CDR1 and CDR2 sequences are SNHLY and FYNNEI. CDR3 nucleotide sequence: TGTGCCAGCAAGCTAGCGGCACCTTCACTTACGCAGTATTTT. Translated, it gives CASKLAAPSLTQYF.

The chain employs TRBV7-9 and TRBJ2-3; D call uncertain. Deletions cut 10 bases from V and 5 bases from J, with 16 bases between. Germline-derived CDR1 and CDR2 are SEHNR and FQNEAQ (reference sequence). The CDR3 sequence is 13 residues long. The CDR3 spells CAIPTGPRDTQYF. CDR3 DNA sequence: TGTGCCATCCCCACCGGCCCAAGAGATACGCAGTATTTT. Full variable domain (missing parts from reference TRBV7-9 and TRBJ2-3): DTGVSQNPRHKITKRGQNVTFRCDPISEHNRLYWYRQTLGQGPEFLTYFQNEAQLEKSRLLSDRFSAERPKGSFSTLEIQRTEQGDSAMYLCAIPTGPRDTQYFGPGTRLTVL.

The chain combines TRBV3-2 with TRBJ1-5; TRBD1 was called by the table and not checked on the DNA. TRBV3-2 represents a pseudogene. CDR3 length equals 15 residues. CDR3 sequence reads: CASSTRDTEGETQHF. As DNA, the CDR3 is TGTGCCAGCAGCACCCGGGACACGGAGGGAGAGACCCAGCATTTT.

Many counts were recorded for this clonotype. Here the CDR3 reads CSVVGTSGRGETQYF. The CDR3 DNA is TGCAGCGTTGTTGGGACTAGCGGGAGGGGGGAGACCCAGTACTTC. The chain joins TRBV29-1 to TRBJ2-5, with 16 bases that match TRBD2. Germline trimming cut 4 bases from V and 5 bases from J; bases unmatched to any gene: 4. The CDR3 runs to 15 residues. CDR1 is SQVTM, CDR2 ANQGSEA, per germline.

This clonotype was recorded many times. The CDR3 sequence is CASSLGDRENSPLHF. CDR3 nucleotides: TGTGCCAGCAGCTTAGGGGACAGGGAAAATTCACCCCTCCACTTT. The chain couples TRBV11-2 to TRBJ1-6; 9 bases are a match to TRBD1. With 1 base clipped from V and 7 bases from J, the junction kept 2 bases outside the gene matches. Per the germline V gene, CDR1 is SGHAT and CDR2 is FQNNGV. CDR3 length: 15 residues.

This clonotype occurred many times. The rearrangement uses TRBV12-5 and TRBJ2-5; D is perhaps TRBD2 (5 bases). Looked up from germline, CDR1 is LGHNT and CDR2 is FRNRAP. V lost 5 bases to trimming and J lost 1 base, with 14 bases between them. The CDR3 is 15 amino acids. The CDR3 nucleotides are TGTGCTAGTGGTCCCTTTAGAGAGGGCCAAGAGACCCAGTACTTC. Its translation is CASGPFREGQETQYF.

This clonotype was counted at least ten times. V and J are TRBV7-2 and TRBJ2-7, with 7 positions matching TRBD1. CDR1 is SGHTA and CDR2 is FQGNSA in the germline V gene. The CDR3 loop spans 15 amino acids. V lost 3 bases and J lost 0; bases outside the gene matches: 5. CDR3 bases: TGTGCCAGCAGCTTTGACAGGGATACCTCCTACGAGCAGTACTTC. It is translated as CASSFDRDTSYEQYF. The variable domain in full, with the rest retrieved from reference TRBV7-2 and TRBJ2-7, is GAGVSQSPSNKVTEKGKDVELRCDPISGHTALYWYRQSLGQGLEFLIYFQGNSAPDKSGLPSDRFSAERTGGSVSTLTIQRTQQEDSAVYLCASSFDRDTSYEQYFGPGTRLTVT.

This clonotype was picked up many times. V usage is TRBV7-2 and J usage is TRBJ2-5; D is undetermined. V was cut by 4 bases and J by 0 bases, with 9 bases left in between. Germline V CDR1 and CDR2: SGHTA, FQGNSA. This CDR3 has 14 residues. The CDR3 nucleotides are TGTGCCAGCAGCTACGTACAGAACCAAGAGACCCAGTACTTC. Translated, it gives CASSYVQNQETQYF. Combining the CDR3 with reference TRBV7-2 and TRBJ2-5 gives the whole variable domain GAGVSQSPSNKVTEKGKDVELRCDPISGHTALYWYRQSLGQGLEFLIYFQGNSAPDKSGLPSDRFSAERTGGSVSTLTIQRTQQEDSAVYLCASSYVQNQETQYFGPGTRLLVL.

The table lists this clonotype with many counts. The chain recombines TRBV3-1 with TRBJ1-2; a possible D gene is TRBD1 (5 bases). The CDR3 loop spans 13 amino acids. Germline lookup yields CDR1 LGHDT and CDR2 YNNKEL (reference sequence). The V end was cut by 4 bases, the J end by 1 base, with 7 bases between. The CDR3 loop is CASSPGLNYGYTF. The CDR3 DNA reads TGTGCCAGCAGCCCGGGACTTAACTATGGCTACACCTTC.

There are many counts of this clonotype. V usage is TRBV2 and J usage is TRBJ2-5; D gene uncertain. V was shortened by 7 bases and J by 5 bases, with 8 bases between the two germline ends. The CDR3 runs to 11 residues. In germline, CDR1 is SNHLY, CDR2 FYNNEI. In nucleotides, the CDR3 is TGTGCCAGCAATGGGCAGGAGACCCAGTACTTC. It is translated as CASNGQETQYF.

The sample holds many counts of this clonotype. This chain uses TRBV7-9 with TRBJ1-5; no firm D call. Looked up from germline, CDR1 is SEHNR and CDR2 is FQNEAQ (reference sequence). With 6 bases removed from V and 7 bases from J, the gap between germline ends came to 7 bases. The CDR3 length is 11 residues. CDR3 bases: TGTGCCAGCAGGATCGACCAGCCCCAGCATTTT. It is translated as CASRIDQPQHF.

This clonotype was seen ten or more times. The V gene is TRBV6-5, the J gene TRBJ1-1; no clear D. CDR3 length: 14 amino acids. Germline lookup yields CDR1 MNHEY and CDR2 SVGAGI. V shed 5 bases and J shed 0 bases, with 10 bases lying between them. The CDR3 nucleotides read TGTGCCAGCAGTAAGGTCACGGTGAACACTGAAGCTTTCTTT. It encodes CASSKVTVNTEAFF.

This clonotype was counted ten times or more. The rearrangement links TRBV5-6 to TRBJ2-2; D is unclear. The CDR3 is 16 residues long. Trimming took off 4 bases at V and 1 base at J, with 14 bases between the two ends. The germline V gene encodes CDR1 SGHDT and CDR2 YYEEEE. CDR3 DNA sequence: TGTGCCAGCAGCCCTCTAAACGGAGAGAACACCGGGGAGCTGTTTTTT. Its protein product is CASSPLNGENTGELFF. Using reference TRBV5-6 and TRBJ2-2 for the parts outside the CDR3, the full variable domain is DAGVTQSPTHLIKTRGQQVTLRCSPKSGHDTVSWYQQALGQGPQFIFQYYEEEERQRGNFPDRFSGHQFPNYSSELNVNALLLGDSALYLCASSPLNGENTGELFFGEGSRLTVL.

This clonotype was detected only a few times. The rearrangement uses TRBV7-4 and TRBJ1-1, with D tentatively TRBD1 (6 bases). The CDR3 is 15 amino acids. The germline CDR1 and CDR2 sequences are SGHVT and SQSDAQ. Trimming left V 2 bases short and J 5 bases short, with 15 bases between. CDR3 sequence reads: CASSLTGTSTTEAFF. The CDR3 region has the DNA TGTGCCAGCAGCTTAACAGGGACCTCAACGACTGAAGCTTTCTTT.

The chain joins TRBV2 to TRBJ2-7, with D perhaps TRBD1 (6 bases). Trimming left V 1 base short and J 7 bases short, with 14 bases between. Germline loops: CDR1 SNHLY, CDR2 FYNNEI. The CDR3 is made up of 14 amino acids. In DNA form, the CDR3 reads TGTGCCAGCAGTGAAGGTTACAGGGCTAATGAGCAGTACTTC. Its protein product is CASSEGYRANEQYF. Full variable domain (remainder filled in from reference TRBV2 and TRBJ2-7): EPEVTQTPSHQVTQMGQEVILRCVPISNHLYFYWYRQILGQKVEFLVSFYNNEISEKSEIFDDQFSVERPDGSNFTLKIRSTKLEDSAMYFCASSEGYRANEQYFGPGTRLTVT.